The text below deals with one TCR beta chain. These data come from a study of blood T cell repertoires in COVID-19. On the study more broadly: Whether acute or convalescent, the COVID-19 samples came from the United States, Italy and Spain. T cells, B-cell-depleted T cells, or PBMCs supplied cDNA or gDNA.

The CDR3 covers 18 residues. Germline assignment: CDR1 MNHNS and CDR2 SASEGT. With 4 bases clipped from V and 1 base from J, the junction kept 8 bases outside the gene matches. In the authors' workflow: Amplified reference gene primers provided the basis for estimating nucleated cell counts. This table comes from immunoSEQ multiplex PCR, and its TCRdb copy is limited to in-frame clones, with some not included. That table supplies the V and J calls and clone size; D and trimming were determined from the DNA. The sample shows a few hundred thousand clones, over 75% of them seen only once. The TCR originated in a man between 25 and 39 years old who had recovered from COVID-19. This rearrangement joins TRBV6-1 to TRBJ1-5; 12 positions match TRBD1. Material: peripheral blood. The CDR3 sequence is CASSVSGTGGTSNQPQHF. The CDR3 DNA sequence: TGTGCCAGCAGTGTTTCCGGGACAGGGGGCACAAGCAATCAGCCCCAGCATTTT.